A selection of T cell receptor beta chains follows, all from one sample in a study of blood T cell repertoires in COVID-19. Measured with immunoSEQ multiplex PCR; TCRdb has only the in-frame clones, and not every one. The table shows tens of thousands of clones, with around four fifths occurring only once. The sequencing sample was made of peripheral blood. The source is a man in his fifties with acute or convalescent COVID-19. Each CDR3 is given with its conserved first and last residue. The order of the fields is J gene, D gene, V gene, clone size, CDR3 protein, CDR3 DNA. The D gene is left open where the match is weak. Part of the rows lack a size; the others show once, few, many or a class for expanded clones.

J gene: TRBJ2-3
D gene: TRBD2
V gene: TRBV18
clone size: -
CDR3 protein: CASSPLTSGGAADTQYF
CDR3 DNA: TGTGCCAGCTCACCACTGACTAGCGGGGGGGCCGCAGATACGCAGTATTTT

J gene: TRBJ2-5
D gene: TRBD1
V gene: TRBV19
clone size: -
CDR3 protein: CASATGGVETQYF
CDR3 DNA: TGTGCCAGTGCGACAGGGGGAGTAGAGACCCAGTACTTC

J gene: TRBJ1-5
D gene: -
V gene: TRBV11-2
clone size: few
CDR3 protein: CASSTSRGGQPQHF
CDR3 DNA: TGTGCCAGCAGTACCAGTCGGGGGGGTCAGCCCCAGCATTTT

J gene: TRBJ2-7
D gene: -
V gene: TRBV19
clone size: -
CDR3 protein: CASSTGHGIYEQYF
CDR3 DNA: TGTGCCAGTAGTACGGGACACGGGATCTACGAGCAGTACTTC

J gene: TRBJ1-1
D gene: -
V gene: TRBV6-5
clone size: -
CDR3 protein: CASRTPQLNTEAFF
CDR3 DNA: TGTGCCAGCAGAACACCACAGCTGAACACTGAAGCTTTCTTT

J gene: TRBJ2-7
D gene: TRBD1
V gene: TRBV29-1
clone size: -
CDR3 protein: CSVGTGPEDEQYF
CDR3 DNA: TGCAGCGTCGGGACAGGCCCTGAGGACGAGCAGTACTTC

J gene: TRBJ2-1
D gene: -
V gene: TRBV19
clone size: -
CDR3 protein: CASRARIYNEQFF
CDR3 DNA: TGTGCCAGCAGGGCTAGGATCTACAATGAGCAGTTCTTC

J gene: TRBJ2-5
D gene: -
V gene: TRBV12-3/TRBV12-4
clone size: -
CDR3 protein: CASSLASQETQYF
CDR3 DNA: TGTGCCAGCAGTTTAGCCAGCCAAGAGACCCAGTACTTC

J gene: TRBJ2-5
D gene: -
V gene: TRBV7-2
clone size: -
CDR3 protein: CASSLQGNGGETQYF
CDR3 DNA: TGTGCCAGCAGCTTGCAGGGAAATGGTGGAGAGACCCAGTACTTC

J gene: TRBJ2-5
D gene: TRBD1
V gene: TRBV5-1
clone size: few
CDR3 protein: CASLPRTGGGQETQYF
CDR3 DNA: TGCGCCAGCCTACCGCGGACAGGGGGGGGCCAAGAGACCCAGTACTTC

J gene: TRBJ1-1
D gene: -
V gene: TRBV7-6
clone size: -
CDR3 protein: CASSLGHLRNTEAFF
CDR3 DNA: TGTGCCAGCAGCCTAGGACACCTCAGAAACACTGAAGCTTTCTTT

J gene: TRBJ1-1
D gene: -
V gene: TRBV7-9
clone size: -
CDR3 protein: CASSRGGSGTNTEAFF
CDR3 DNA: TGTGCCAGCAGCAGAGGGGGTTCAGGGACCAACACTGAAGCTTTCTTT

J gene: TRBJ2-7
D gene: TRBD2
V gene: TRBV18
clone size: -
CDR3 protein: CASSPGAGDEQYF
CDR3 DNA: TGTGCCAGCTCGCCCGGGGCGGGAGACGAGCAGTACTTC

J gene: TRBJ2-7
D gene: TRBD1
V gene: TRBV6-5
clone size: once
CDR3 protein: CASSYRDSYEQYF
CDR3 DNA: TGTGCCAGCAGTTACCGGGACAGCTACGAGCAGTACTTC

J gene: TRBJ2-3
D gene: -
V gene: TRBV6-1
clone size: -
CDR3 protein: CASSERGPDTQYF
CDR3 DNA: TGTGCCAGCAGTGAGCGGGGGCCAGATACGCAGTATTTT

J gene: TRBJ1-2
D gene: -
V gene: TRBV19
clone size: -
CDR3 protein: CASSTIRGAGYTF
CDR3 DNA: TGTGCCAGTAGCACAATTCGGGGAGCCGGCTACACCTTC

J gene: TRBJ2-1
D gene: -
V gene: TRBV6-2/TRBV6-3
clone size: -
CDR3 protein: CASSYSKREQFF
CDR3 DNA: TGTGCCAGCAGTTACTCGAAGCGTGAGCAGTTCTTC

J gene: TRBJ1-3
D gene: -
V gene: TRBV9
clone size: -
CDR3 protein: CASSPGGGISGNTIYF
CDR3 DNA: TGTGCCAGCAGCCCCGGCGGGGGGATCTCTGGAAACACCATATATTTT

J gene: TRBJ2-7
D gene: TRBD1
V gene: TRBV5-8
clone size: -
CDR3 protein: CASSSELGQGGSREQYF
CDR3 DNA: TGTGCCAGCAGCTCCGAGCTTGGACAGGGGGGGTCACGAGAGCAGTACTTC

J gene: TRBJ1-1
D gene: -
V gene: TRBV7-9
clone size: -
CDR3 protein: CASSLEGTSGTEAFF
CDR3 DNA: TGTGCCAGCAGCTTAGAGGGGACTAGCGGGACTGAAGCTTTCTTT

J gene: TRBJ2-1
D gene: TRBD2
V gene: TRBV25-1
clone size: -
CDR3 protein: CASSGAGGPLNEQFF
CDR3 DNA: TGTGCCAGCAGTGGAGCGGGAGGGCCTCTCAATGAGCAGTTCTTC

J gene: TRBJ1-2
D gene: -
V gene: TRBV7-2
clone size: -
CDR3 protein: CASSSTIGVYGYTF
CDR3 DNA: TGTGCCAGCAGCTCCACGATCGGGGTCTATGGCTACACCTTC

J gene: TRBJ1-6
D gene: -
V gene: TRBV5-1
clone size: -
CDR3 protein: CASRDDRPGGVDNSPLHF
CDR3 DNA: TGCGCCAGCAGAGACGATCGGCCGGGGGGCGTAGATAATTCACCCCTCCACTTT

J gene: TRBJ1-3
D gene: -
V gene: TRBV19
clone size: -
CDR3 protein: CASRTVGSGNTIYF
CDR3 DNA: TGTGCCAGTCGGACTGTCGGCTCTGGAAACACCATATATTTT

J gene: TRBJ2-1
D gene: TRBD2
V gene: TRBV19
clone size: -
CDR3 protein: CASSIATSGRAGTYNEQFF
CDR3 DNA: TGTGCCAGTAGTATAGCCACTAGCGGGAGGGCCGGGACTTACAATGAGCAGTTCTTC

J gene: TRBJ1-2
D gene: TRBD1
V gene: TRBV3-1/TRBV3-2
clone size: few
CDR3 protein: CASSHLGQGGDGYTF
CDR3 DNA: TGTGCCAGCAGCCATCTTGGACAGGGGGGCGATGGCTACACCTTC

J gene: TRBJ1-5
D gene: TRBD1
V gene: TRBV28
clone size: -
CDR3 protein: CASSLPLGQVNQPQHF
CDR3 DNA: TGTGCCAGCAGCCTCCCCCTGGGACAGGTCAATCAGCCCCAGCATTTT

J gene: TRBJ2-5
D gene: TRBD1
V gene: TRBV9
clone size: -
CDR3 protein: CASSAPMTGYYF
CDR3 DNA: TGTGCCAGCAGCGCCCCAATGACAGGGTATTACTTC

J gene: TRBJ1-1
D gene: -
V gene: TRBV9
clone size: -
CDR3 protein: CASSVGGSGRGEAFF
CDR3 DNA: TGTGCCAGCAGCGTAGGTGGCAGCGGAAGAGGTGAAGCTTTCTTT

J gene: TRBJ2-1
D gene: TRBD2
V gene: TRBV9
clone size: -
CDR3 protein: CASSGELAGGSYNEQFF
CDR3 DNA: TGTGCCAGCAGCGGAGAACTAGCGGGAGGCTCCTACAATGAGCAGTTCTTC

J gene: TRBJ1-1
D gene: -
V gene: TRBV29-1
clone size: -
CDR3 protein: CSVESGPGTEAFF
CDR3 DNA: TGCAGCGTTGAAAGTGGGCCAGGGACTGAAGCTTTCTTT

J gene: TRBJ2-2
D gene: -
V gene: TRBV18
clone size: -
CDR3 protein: CASSPPPQANTGELFF
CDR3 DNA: TGTGCCAGCTCACCACCCCCACAGGCAAACACCGGGGAGCTGTTTTTT

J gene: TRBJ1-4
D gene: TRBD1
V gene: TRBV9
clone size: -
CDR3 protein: CASSVSWDSPGDEKLFF
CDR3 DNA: TGTGCCAGCAGCGTCTCCTGGGACAGCCCGGGGGATGAAAAACTGTTTTTT

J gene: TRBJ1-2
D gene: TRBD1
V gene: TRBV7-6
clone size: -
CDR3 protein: CASSLANGQGYGYTF
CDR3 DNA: TGTGCCAGCAGCTTAGCGAACGGACAGGGCTATGGCTACACCTTC

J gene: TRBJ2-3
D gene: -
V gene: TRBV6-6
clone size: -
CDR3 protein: CASRRGTDTQYF
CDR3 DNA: TGTGCCAGCAGGAGGGGCACAGATACGCAGTATTTT

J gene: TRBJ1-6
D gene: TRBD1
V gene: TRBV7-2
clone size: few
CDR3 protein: CASSPQRTGAAGSPLHF
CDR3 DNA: TGTGCCAGCAGCCCCCAGCGGACAGGGGCGGCGGGTTCACCCCTCCACTTT

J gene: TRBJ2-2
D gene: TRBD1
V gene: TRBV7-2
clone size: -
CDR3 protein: CASSLNTGGHTGELFF
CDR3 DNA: TGTGCCAGCAGCTTAAATACAGGGGGGCACACCGGGGAGCTGTTTTTT

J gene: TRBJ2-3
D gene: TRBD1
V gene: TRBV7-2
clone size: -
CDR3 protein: CASSQGDRTDTQYF
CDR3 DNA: TGTGCCAGCAGCCAAGGGGACAGGACAGATACGCAGTATTTT

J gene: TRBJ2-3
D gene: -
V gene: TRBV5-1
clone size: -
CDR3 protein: CASSQDFSGTDTQYF
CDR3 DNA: TGCGCCAGCAGCCAAGACTTCAGTGGTACAGATACGCAGTATTTT

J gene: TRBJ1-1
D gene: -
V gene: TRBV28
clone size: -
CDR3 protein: CASRLQKGGGGTEAFF
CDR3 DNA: TGTGCCAGCAGACTGCAGAAAGGGGGGGGAGGCACTGAAGCTTTCTTT

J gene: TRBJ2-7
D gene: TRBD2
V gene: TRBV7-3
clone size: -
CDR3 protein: CASSLGGTSGRPYEQYF
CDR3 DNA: TGTGCCAGCAGCTTAGGGGGGACTAGCGGGAGACCCTACGAGCAGTACTTC

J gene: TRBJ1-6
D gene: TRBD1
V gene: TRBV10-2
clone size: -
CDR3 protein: CASSDVQGVNSPLHF
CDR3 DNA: TGCGCCAGCAGTGACGTCCAGGGGGTTAATTCACCCCTCCACTTT

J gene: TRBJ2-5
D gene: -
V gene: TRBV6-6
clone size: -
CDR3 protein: CASSYAPLADEETQYF
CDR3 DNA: TGTGCCAGCAGTTACGCGCCCCTGGCGGATGAAGAGACCCAGTACTTC

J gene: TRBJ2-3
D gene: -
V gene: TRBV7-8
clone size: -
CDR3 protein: CASSPQADTQYF
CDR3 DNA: TGTGCCAGCAGCCCTCAGGCGGATACGCAGTATTTT

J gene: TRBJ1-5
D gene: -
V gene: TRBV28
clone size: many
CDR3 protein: CASSFPGVSNQPQHF
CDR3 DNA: TGTGCCAGCAGTTTTCCAGGGGTTAGCAATCAGCCCCAGCATTTT

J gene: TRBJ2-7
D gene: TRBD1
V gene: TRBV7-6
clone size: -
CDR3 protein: CASSPSGQGGDYEQYF
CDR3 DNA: TGTGCCAGCAGCCCTTCGGGACAGGGGGGGGACTACGAGCAGTACTTC

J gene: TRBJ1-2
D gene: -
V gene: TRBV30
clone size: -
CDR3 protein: CAWSRGVNTF
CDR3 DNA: TGTGCCTGGAGTCGGGGTGTAAACACCTTC

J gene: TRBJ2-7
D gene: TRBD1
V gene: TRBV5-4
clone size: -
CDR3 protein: CASSRIPGHRGEYF
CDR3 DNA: TGTGCCAGCAGCCGAATACCGGGACACAGGGGGGAGTACTTC

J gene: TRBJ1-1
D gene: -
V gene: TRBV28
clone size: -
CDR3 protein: CASSLPGTSNTEAFF
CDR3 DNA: TGTGCCAGCAGTTTGCCCGGGACAAGCAACACTGAAGCTTTCTTT

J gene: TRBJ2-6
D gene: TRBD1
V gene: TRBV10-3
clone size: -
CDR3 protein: CAITPGQGSSGANVLTF
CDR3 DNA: TGTGCCATCACCCCAGGACAGGGAAGCTCTGGGGCCAACGTCCTGACTTTC

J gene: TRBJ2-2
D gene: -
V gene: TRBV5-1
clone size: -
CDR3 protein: CASSGEGELFF
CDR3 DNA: TGCGCCAGCAGCGGGGAGGGGGAGCTGTTTTTT

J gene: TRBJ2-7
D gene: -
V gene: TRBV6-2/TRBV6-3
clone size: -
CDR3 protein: CASSRRPGTSYEQYF
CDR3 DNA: TGTGCCAGCAGCAGACGGCCCGGGACATCATACGAGCAGTACTTC

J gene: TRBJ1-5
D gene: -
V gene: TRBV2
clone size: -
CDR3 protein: CASRETDGNQPQHF
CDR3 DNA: TGTGCCAGCAGGGAGACGGATGGGAATCAGCCCCAGCATTTT

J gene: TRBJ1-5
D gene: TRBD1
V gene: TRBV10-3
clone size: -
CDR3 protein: CAISGQGANQPQHF
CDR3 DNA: TGTGCCATCAGTGGACAGGGGGCCAATCAGCCCCAGCATTTT